One T cell receptor (beta chain) is described in this entry. Antigen unknown. The data originate from a study of cytomegalovirus exposure and HLA in healthy donors. Looking at the study overall: As released early, the data held about 85 million unique TCRs from HLA-typed donors.

V lost 9 bases and J lost 3, with 17 bases in between. This CDR3 has 14 amino acids. The germline V gene encodes CDR1 LNHNV and CDR2 YYDKDF (reference sequence). The PCR was carried out with 60 Vbeta primers and 13 Jbeta primers. Profiled with immunoSEQ multiplex PCR; TCRdb holds only in-frame clones, not every one. In the table there are about 160,000 clones, 77% of which are singletons. General observations from the study: TCR beta V- and J-gene trimming was later associated with a missense DCLRE1C variant. Researchers counted roughly 150 TCR beta chains as cytomegalovirus-associated.

What was sequenced was PBMCs. This TCR was sampled from a woman in her twenties or thirties in good health and CMV-seronegative. This chain joins TRBV15 and TRBJ1-1; perhaps TRBD1 as D (6 bases). The CDR3 DNA is TGTGCCACGTCGAGGGGGGGGGCATACACTGAAGCTTTCTTT. Encoded protein: CATSRGGAYTEAFF.